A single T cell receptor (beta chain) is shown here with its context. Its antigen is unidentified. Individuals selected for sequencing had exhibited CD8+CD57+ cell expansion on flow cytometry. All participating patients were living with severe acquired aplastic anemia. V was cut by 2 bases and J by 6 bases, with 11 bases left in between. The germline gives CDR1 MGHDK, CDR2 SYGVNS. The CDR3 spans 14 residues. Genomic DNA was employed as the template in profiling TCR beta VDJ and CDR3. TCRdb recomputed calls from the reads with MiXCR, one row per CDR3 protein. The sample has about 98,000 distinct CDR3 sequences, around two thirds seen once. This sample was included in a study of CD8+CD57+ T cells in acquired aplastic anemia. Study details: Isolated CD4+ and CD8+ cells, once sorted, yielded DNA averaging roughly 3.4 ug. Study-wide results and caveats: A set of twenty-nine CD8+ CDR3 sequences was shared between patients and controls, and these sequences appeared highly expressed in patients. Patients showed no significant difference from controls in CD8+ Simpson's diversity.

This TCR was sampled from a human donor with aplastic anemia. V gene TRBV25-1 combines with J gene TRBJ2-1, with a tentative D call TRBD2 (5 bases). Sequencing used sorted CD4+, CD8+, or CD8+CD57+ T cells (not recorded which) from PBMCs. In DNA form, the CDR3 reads TGTGCCAGCAGTGAACCCGCCCGGGGCAATGAGCAGTTCTTC. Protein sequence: CASSEPARGNEQFF.